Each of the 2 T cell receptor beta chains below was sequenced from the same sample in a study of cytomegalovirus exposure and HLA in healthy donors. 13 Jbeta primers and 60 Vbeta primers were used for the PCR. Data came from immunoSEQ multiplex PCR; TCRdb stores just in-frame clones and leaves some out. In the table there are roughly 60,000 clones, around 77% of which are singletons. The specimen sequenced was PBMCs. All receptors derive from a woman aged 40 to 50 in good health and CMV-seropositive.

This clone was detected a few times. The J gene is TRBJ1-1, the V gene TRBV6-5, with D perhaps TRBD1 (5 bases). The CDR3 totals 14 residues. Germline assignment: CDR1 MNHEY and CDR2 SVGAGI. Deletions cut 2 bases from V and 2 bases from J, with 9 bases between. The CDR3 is CASSYGRANTEAFF. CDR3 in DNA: TGTGCCAGCAGTTACGGCAGGGCCAACACTGAAGCTTTCTTT.

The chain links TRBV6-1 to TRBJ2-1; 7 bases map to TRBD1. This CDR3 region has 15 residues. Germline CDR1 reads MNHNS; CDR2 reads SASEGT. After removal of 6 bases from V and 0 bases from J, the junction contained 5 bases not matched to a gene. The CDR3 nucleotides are TGTGCCAGCAGATTAGACAGGGACTCCTACAATGAGCAGTTCTTC. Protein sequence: CASRLDRDSYNEQFF.